This is a list of T cell receptor beta chains from one sample in a study of shared clonotypes between healthy human individuals. Sequencing was performed with immunoSEQ multiplex PCR; in TCRdb, only in-frame clones are kept and a portion is missing. There are 2 million or so clones in the sample; 85% to 95% occur only once, and about 0.13% lies in the top ten. Sequencing was done on a sample of naive CD4+ T cells sorted from blood. Source of these receptors: a man between 18 and 29 years old in good health. Each CDR3 is given with its conserved first and last residue. The D gene is left open where the match is weak. Size tells how often a clone was seen (once, few, many) or the class of an expanded clone, and some rows leave it out.

TRBJ2-7 | . | TRBV5-1 | TRBD2 | CASSNAGGAYEQYF | TGCGCCAGCAGCAACGCGGGGGGCGCCTACGAGCAGTACTTC
TRBJ2-2 | . | TRBV11-1 | . | CASSLADINTGELFF | TGTGCCAGCAGCTTAGCAGACATCAACACCGGGGAGCTGTTTTTT
TRBJ2-5 | . | TRBV11-2 | . | CASSLELAGETQYF | TGTGCCAGCAGCTTAGAACTAGCCGGAGAGACCCAGTACTTC
TRBJ2-2 | . | TRBV29-1 | . | CSVLDGTTGELFF | TGCAGCGTCTTGGACGGAACGACCGGGGAGCTGTTTTTT
TRBJ1-1 | . | TRBV11-2 | . | CASSSFTGNTEAFF | TGTGCCAGCAGCTCCTTTACTGGGAACACTGAAGCTTTCTTT
TRBJ2-4 | once | TRBV18 | . | CASSPSGQPNENIQYF | TGTGCCAGCTCACCATCCGGACAGCCGAATGAAAACATTCAGTACTTC
TRBJ2-6 | . | TRBV2 | . | CASNTGANVLTF | TGTGCCAGCAATACTGGGGCCAACGTCCTGACTTTC
TRBJ1-5 | . | TRBV18 | . | CASSPTRVSPIYSNQPQHF | TGTGCCAGCTCACCGACACGGGTCTCTCCAATATATAGCAATCAGCCCCAGCATTTT
TRBJ1-5 | . | TRBV10-3 | TRBD1 | CAAKTGDQPQHF | TGTGCCGCTAAAACAGGGGATCAGCCCCAGCATTTT
TRBJ2-5 | . | TRBV10-2 | . | CASSVVGAGKTQYF | TGCGCCAGCAGTGTGGTGGGCGCGGGGAAGACCCAGTACTTC
TRBJ1-1 | few | TRBV28 | TRBD1 | CASIGTGRAFF | TGTGCCAGCATCGGGACAGGTCGAGCTTTCTTT
TRBJ2-3 | once | TRBV9 | TRBD1 | CASSVGGQGDTQYF | TGTGCCAGCAGCGTAGGCGGACAGGGAGATACGCAGTATTTT
TRBJ2-2 | . | TRBV9 | TRBD1 | CASTPGGSVITGELFF | TGTGCCAGCACTCCAGGGGGTAGCGTCATCACCGGGGAGCTGTTTTTT
TRBJ2-7 | . | TRBV28 | . | CASGGAIYEQYF | TGTGCCAGTGGGGGGGCGATATACGAGCAGTACTTC
TRBJ2-7 | . | TRBV5-5 | . | CASKAGLTYEQYF | TGTGCCAGCAAGGCGGGACTTACCTACGAGCAGTACTTC
TRBJ2-5 | . | TRBV6-5 | TRBD2 | CASSYSIGLDQETQYF | TGTGCCAGCAGTTACTCGATAGGACTAGACCAAGAGACCCAGTACTTC
TRBJ2-7 | . | TRBV10-3 | . | CAISDPARGTSPLNSYEQYF | TGTGCCATCAGTGACCCAGCCCGAGGGACTTCTCCTCTTAACTCCTACGAGCAGTACTTC
TRBJ2-1 | . | TRBV23-1 | TRBD2 | CASSQKPGLANYYNEQFF | TGCGCCAGCAGTCAAAAACCCGGACTAGCGAACTACTACAATGAGCAGTTCTTC
TRBJ2-5 | . | TRBV2 | . | CASKRTAQETQYF | TGTGCCAGCAAGCGGACGGCGCAAGAGACCCAGTACTTC
TRBJ2-1 | . | TRBV5-1 | . | CASSLTSSSYNEQFF | TGCGCCAGCAGCTTAACCAGTAGCTCCTACAATGAGCAGTTCTTC
TRBJ1-1 | . | TRBV5-4 | . | CASSSFQKQGGTEAFF | TGTGCCAGCAGCTCGTTCCAGAAACAGGGAGGCACTGAAGCTTTCTTT
TRBJ2-7 | . | TRBV6-1 | . | CASSEAGPGQGHEQYF | TGTGCCAGCAGTGAAGCGGGGCCCGGACAAGGACACGAGCAGTACTTC
TRBJ2-7 | . | TRBV30 | . | CAWAEDVTYEQYF | TGTGCCTGGGCGGAGGACGTGACCTACGAGCAGTACTTC
TRBJ2-5 | . | TRBV9 | . | CASSVAIAGGETQYF | TGTGCCAGCAGCGTAGCGATTGCTGGGGGGGAGACCCAGTACTTC
TRBJ1-3 | . | TRBV5-4 | . | CASTPGRANSGNTIYF | TGTGCCAGCACGCCCGGGAGAGCCAACTCTGGAAACACCATATATTTT
TRBJ1-5 | . | TRBV19 | . | CATGTGGSNQPQHF | TGTGCCACTGGGACGGGAGGTAGCAATCAGCCCCAGCATTTT
TRBJ2-5 | . | TRBV5-1 | . | CASSLDPATKGGETQYF | TGCGCCAGCAGCTTGGATCCTGCAACAAAGGGCGGGGAGACCCAGTACTTC
TRBJ1-1 | . | TRBV7-6 | TRBD1 | CASKGTGNTEAFF | TGTGCCAGTAAGGGGACAGGGAACACTGAAGCTTTCTTT
TRBJ2-2 | . | TRBV10-3 | TRBD1 | CAISELPPGTGTGELFF | TGTGCCATCAGTGAACTCCCCCCCGGGACAGGGACCGGGGAGCTGTTTTTT
TRBJ1-1 | once | TRBV4-3 | . | CASSQDFGQAAFF | TGCGCCAGCAGCCAAGATTTCGGGCAGGCAGCTTTCTTT
TRBJ1-2 | once | TRBV10-1 | . | CASSPSNYGYTF | TGCGCCAGCAGTCCCTCAAACTATGGCTACACCTTC
TRBJ2-1 | . | TRBV30 | . | CAWNRVDEQFF | TGTGCCTGGAACAGGGTCGATGAGCAGTTCTTC
TRBJ1-4 | . | TRBV19 | . | CASSGGFDEKLFF | TGTGCCAGTAGCGGTGGGTTCGATGAAAAACTGTTTTTT
TRBJ1-5 | . | TRBV30 | . | CAWSGDKGDQPQHF | TGTGCCTGGAGCGGGGACAAGGGCGATCAGCCCCAGCATTTT
TRBJ2-3 | . | TRBV29-1 | . | CSVEVGRSSSDTQYF | TGCAGCGTGGAGGTGGGGAGGTCTTCTTCGGATACGCAGTATTTT
TRBJ2-7 | . | TRBV10-3 | TRBD1 | CAIRGQYTIHEQYF | TGTGCCATCAGGGGACAGTACACCATCCACGAGCAGTACTTC
TRBJ1-5 | . | TRBV4-3 | . | CASSQGHHSNQPQHF | TGCGCCAGCAGCCAAGGTCATCATAGCAATCAGCCCCAGCATTTT
TRBJ2-3 | . | TRBV4-2 | . | CASSQDQSRDTQYF | TGTGCCAGCAGCCAAGATCAATCACGAGATACGCAGTATTTT
TRBJ2-5 | . | TRBV5-4 | . | CASSLDGRPNGGSQETQYF | TGTGCCAGCAGCTTGGATGGAAGGCCGAACGGAGGTAGTCAAGAGACCCAGTACTTC
TRBJ2-7 | . | TRBV5-6 | TRBD1 | CASSSLRTGGLGEQYF | TGTGCCAGCAGCTCACTAAGGACAGGGGGGCTCGGCGAGCAGTACTTC
TRBJ2-3 | . | TRBV6-5 | . | CASSSRRPTDTQYF | TGTGCCAGCAGTTCCCGCAGGCCCACAGATACGCAGTATTTT
TRBJ2-1 | . | TRBV30 | . | CAWSPAAWGEQFF | TGTGCCTGGAGTCCCGCGGCCTGGGGGGAGCAGTTCTTC
TRBJ2-1 | . | TRBV10-3 | . | CAIQLDSYNEQFF | TGTGCCATTCAATTGGACAGTTACAATGAGCAGTTCTTC
TRBJ1-1 | . | TRBV5-4 | TRBD1 | CASSLDRALITEAFF | TGTGCCAGCAGCTTAGACAGGGCACTAATCACTGAAGCTTTCTTT